This TCR beta chain was found in a study of T-cell memory formation after mild COVID-19. Study results and limitations: Clones shrinking from day 15 to 85 showed even CD4/CD8 mixes; later expanders tilted CD4+. SARS-CoV-2 specificity of second-wave clones peaking day 37 was unconfirmed.

This clonotype was seen a few times. No antigen is known for it. The 5'RACE method, run with constant-segment primers, produced TCR alpha and TCR beta cDNA libraries (carrying sample barcodes and UMIs). Each CDR3 protein gets one entry after TCRdb re-called the 5' RACE reads with MiXCR. The sample has 350,000 to 500,000 distinct CDR3 sequences, roughly 18% seen once; the top ten hold about a fifth. This sequence was found in a man between 18 and 35 years old who had mild COVID-19 (a few samples of this study predate the infection). Cell type and time point are not known. The sequencing input was PBMCs or a T cell subset sorted from them (not recorded which).

The chain's CDR3 is CASSDEGTPSREQFF. The DNA for the CDR3 is TGTGCCAGCAGTGATGAAGGGACGCCCAGTCGTGAGCAGTTCTTC. V is TRBV6-4 and J is TRBJ2-1; D is tentatively TRBD1 or TRBD2 (5 bases each). The germline V gene encodes CDR1 MRHNA and CDR2 SNTAGT. The CDR3 loop spans 15 amino acids. The V and J ends lost 3 bases and 9 bases respectively, with 18 bases between them.